The clone carrying this T cell receptor beta chain was observed a few times. Its specificity is not known. The data originate from a study of T cells after yellow fever vaccination. MiXCR was run by TCRdb on the 5' RACE reads, yielding one entry per CDR3 protein. The sample carries 550,000 to 750,000 distinct CDR3 sequences, 13% recorded once. Overall study results and limits: There was a small share of clonotypes that showed up in both the CD4 and CD8 compartments. From the bulk population, abundant clonotypes could contaminate and appear within FACS-sorted repertoires. At around 95% for CD4 and about 91% for CD8, most primary-vaccination clones showed up again after the booster.

The clonotype comes from a man aged 25-40 years who received the YFV17D yellow fever vaccine. The source material was PBMCs, sampled on the day of the yellow fever booster vaccination.

This chain's CDR3 is CASGSPDTIYF. The CDR3 bases are TGTGCCAGCGGGAGCCCGGACACCATATATTTT. The genes are TRBV12-3 or TRBV12-4 and TRBJ1-3, with D hard to call. The CDR3 runs to 11 residues. V was trimmed by 8 bases and J by 8 bases, leaving 10 bases between them.